This T cell receptor beta chain was found in a study of Ad26.COV2.S vaccination and SARS-CoV-2 variants. Study-wide context: By the intramuscular route, Ad26.COV2.S was given once, or twice 56 days apart. Regarding the study as a whole: Substantial response breadth was reportedly seen for spike-specific CD8+ and CD4+ T cells after vaccination.

For this clone: Its cognate antigen is unknown.

The CDR3 sequence is 12 residues long. V was clipped by 5 bases and J by 16 bases, with 17 bases between them. Germline V gives CDR1 SEHNR, CDR2 FQNEAQ (reference sequence). Data came from immunoSEQ multiplex PCR; TCRdb stores just in-frame clones and leaves some out. The table lists around 340,000 clones, around 89% of them singletons. As to treatment: 19 received Ad26.COV2.S at low or high dose, single or two shots; about 5 received placebo; per-sample allocation not given. On day 63 after the first injection, vaccine and placebo recipients gave samples. Its platform was an Ad26 vector, and its expressed antigen was Wuhan-strain SARS-CoV-2 spike.

Source: peripheral blood, taken in a trial of Ad26.COV2.S vaccine versus placebo. The TCR comes from a person aged 18-60 years who received the Ad26.COV2.S COVID-19 vaccine or a placebo. The J gene is TRBJ1-4, the V gene TRBV7-9; D is perhaps TRBD1 (5 bases). For the CDR3, the DNA is TGTGCCAGCAGCAAGGATGGGGGGAACTCGTTTTTT. Its protein product is CASSKDGGNSFF.